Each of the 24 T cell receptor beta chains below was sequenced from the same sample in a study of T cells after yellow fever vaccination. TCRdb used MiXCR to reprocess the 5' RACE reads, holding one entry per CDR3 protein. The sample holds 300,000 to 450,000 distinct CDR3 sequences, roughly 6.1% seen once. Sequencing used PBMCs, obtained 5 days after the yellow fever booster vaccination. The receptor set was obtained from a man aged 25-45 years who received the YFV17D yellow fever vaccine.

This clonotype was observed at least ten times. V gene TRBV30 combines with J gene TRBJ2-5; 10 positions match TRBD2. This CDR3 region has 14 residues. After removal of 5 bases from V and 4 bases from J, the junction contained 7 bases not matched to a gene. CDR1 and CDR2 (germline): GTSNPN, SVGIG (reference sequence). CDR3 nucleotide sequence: TGTGCCTGGCAAGCGGGAGGGACGCGAGAGACCCAGTACTTC. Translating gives CAWQAGGTRETQYF.

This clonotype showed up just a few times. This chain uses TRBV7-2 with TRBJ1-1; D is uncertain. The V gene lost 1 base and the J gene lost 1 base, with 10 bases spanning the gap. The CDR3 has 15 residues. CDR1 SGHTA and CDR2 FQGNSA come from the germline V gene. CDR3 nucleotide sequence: TGTGCCAGCAGCTTAGTCGGTATAAGGAACACTGAAGCTTTCTTT. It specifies CASSLVGIRNTEAFF.

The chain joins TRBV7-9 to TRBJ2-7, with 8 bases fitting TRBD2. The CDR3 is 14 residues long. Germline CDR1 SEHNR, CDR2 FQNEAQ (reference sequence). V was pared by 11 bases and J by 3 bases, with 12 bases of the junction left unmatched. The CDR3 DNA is TGTGCCGGTTCAGGGCTAGCGGGCGTCTACGAGCAGTACTTC. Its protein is CAGSGLAGVYEQYF.

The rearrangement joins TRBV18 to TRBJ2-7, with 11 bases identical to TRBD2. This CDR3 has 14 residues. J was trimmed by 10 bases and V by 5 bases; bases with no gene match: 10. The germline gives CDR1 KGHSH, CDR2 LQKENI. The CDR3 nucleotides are TGTGCCAGCTCAGCGGGACTAGCGGACAGAGTTCAGTACTTC. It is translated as CASSAGLADRVQYF.

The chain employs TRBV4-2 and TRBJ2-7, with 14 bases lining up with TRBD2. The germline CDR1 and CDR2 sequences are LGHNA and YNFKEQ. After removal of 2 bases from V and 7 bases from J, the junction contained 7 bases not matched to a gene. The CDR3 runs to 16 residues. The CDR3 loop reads CASSQPGLAGAREQYF. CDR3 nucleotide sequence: TGTGCCAGCAGCCAACCGGGACTAGCGGGGGCTCGGGAGCAGTACTTC.

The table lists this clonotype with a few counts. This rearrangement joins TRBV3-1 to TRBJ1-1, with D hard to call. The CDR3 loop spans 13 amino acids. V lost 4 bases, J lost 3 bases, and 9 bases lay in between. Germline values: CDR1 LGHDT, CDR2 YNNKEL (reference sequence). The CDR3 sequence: CASSLMRDTEAFF. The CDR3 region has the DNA TGTGCCAGCAGCCTCATGAGGGACACTGAAGCTTTCTTT.

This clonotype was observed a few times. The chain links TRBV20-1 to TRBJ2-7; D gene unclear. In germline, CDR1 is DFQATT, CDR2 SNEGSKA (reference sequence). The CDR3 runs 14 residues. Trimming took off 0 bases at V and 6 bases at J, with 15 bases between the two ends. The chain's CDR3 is CSARDPSGSAEQYF. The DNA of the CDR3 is TGCAGTGCTAGAGACCCCTCGGGCTCGGCCGAGCAGTACTTC.

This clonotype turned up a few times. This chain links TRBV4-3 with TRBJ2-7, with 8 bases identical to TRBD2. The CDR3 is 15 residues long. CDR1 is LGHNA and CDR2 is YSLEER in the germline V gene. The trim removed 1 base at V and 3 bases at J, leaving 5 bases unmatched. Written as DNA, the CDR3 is TGCGCCAGCAGCCAAGGGCCGGGAGGGCGCTACGAGCAGTACTTC. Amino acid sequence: CASSQGPGGRYEQYF.

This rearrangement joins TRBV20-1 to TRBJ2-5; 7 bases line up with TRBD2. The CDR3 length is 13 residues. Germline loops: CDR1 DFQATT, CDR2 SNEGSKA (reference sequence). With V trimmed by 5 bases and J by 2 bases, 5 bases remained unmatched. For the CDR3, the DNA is TGCAGTGCTGTGGCCGGGAGGCAAGAGACCCAGTACTTC. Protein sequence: CSAVAGRQETQYF.

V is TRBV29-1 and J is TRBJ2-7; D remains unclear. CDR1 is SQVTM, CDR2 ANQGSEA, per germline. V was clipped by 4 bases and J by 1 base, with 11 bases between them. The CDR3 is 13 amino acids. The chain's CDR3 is CSVGALNSYEQYF. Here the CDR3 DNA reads TGCAGCGTTGGGGCCCTAAATTCCTACGAGCAGTACTTC.

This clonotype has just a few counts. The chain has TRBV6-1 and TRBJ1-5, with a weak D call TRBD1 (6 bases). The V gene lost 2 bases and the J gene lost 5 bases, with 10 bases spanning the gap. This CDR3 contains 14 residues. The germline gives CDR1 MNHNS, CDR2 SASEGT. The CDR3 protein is CASSETGAHQPQHF. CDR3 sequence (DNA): TGTGCCAGCAGTGAAACGGGGGCTCATCAGCCCCAGCATTTT.

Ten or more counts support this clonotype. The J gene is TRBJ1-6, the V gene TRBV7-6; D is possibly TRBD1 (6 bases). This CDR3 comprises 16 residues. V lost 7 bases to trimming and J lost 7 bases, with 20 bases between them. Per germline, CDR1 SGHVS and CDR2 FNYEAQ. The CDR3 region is CASTAQAGVSNSPLHF. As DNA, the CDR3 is TGTGCCAGCACCGCTCAGGCAGGGGTATCAAATTCACCCCTCCACTTT.

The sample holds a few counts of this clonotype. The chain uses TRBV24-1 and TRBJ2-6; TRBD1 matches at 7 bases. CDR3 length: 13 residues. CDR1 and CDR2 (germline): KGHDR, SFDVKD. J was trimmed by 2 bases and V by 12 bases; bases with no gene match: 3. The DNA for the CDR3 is TGTGCCTCTCAGGGGGCTGGGGCCAACGTCCTGACTTTC. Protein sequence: CASQGAGANVLTF.

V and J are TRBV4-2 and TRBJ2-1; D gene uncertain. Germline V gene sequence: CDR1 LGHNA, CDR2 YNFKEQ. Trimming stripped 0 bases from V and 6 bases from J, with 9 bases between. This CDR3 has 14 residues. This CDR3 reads CASSQDSASNEQFF. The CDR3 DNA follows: TGTGCCAGCAGCCAAGATAGTGCTAGCAATGAGCAGTTCTTC.

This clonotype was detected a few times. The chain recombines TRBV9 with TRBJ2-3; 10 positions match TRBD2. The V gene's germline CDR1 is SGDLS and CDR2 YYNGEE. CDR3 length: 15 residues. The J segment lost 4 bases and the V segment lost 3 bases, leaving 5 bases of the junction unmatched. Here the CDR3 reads CASSGSGRAPDTQYF. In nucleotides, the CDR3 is TGTGCCAGCAGCGGGAGCGGGAGGGCGCCAGATACGCAGTATTTT.

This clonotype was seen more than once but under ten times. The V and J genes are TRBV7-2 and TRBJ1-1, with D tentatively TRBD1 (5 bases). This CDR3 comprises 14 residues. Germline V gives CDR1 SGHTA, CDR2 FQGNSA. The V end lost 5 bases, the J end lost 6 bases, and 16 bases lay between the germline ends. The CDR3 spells CASSLTAASAEAFF. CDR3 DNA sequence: TGTGCCAGCAGCCTGACAGCCGCTTCCGCTGAAGCTTTCTTT.

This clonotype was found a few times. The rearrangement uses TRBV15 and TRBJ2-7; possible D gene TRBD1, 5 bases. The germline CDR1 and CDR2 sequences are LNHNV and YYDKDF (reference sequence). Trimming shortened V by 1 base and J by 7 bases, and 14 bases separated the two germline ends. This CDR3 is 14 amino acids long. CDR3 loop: CATSRGWGSGEQYF. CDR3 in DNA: TGTGCCACCAGCAGAGGTTGGGGATCAGGGGAGCAGTACTTC.

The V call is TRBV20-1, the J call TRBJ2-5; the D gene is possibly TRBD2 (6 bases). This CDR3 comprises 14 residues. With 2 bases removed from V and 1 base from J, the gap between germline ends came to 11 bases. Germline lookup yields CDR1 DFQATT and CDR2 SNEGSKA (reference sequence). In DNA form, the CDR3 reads TGCAGTGCTAGAATAGGAGCGGGCCAAGAGACCCAGTACTTC. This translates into CSARIGAGQETQYF.

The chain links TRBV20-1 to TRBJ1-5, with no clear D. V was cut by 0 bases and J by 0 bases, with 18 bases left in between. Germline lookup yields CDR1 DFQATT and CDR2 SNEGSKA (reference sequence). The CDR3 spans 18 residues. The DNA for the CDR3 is TGCAGTGCTAGAGAGGGTGGGAGAGCCCTAACTAGCAATCAGCCCCAGCATTTT. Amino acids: CSAREGGRALTSNQPQHF.

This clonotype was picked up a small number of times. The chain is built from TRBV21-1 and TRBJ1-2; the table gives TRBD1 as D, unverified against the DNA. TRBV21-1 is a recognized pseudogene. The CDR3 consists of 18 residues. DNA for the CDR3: TGTGCCAGCAGCAAACGGGCGCCCGGCGAGAAATTAAACTATGGCTACACCTTC. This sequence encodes CASSKRAPGEKLNYGYTF.

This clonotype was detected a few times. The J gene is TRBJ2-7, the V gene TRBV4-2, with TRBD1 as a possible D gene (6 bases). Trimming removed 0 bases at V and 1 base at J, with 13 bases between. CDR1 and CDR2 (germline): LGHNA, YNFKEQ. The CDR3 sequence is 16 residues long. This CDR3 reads CASSQEEQGSSYEQYF. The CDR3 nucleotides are TGTGCCAGCAGCCAAGAAGAGCAGGGGTCTTCCTACGAGCAGTACTTC.

For the CDR3, the DNA is TGCAGTGCTACCCTCCTCAGGGAAACAGATACGCAGTATTTT. As protein: CSATLLRETDTQYF. V and J are TRBV20-1 and TRBJ2-3; a possible D gene is TRBD1 (5 bases). The CDR3 length is 14 residues. Germline V gene lookup returns CDR1 DFQATT and CDR2 SNEGSKA (reference sequence). Trimming took 4 bases from V and 3 from J, leaving 14 bases between them.

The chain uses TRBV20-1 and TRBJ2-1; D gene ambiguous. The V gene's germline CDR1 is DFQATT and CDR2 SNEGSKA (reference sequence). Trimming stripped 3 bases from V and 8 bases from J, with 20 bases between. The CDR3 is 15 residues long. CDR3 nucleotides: TGCAGTGCTAGGGTAGGTACGGGCCGTATGGATGAGCAGTTCTTC. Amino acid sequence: CSARVGTGRMDEQFF.

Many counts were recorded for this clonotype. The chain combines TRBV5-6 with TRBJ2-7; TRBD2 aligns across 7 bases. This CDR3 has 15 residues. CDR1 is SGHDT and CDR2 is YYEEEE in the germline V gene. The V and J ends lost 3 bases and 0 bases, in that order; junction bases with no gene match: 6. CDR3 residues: CASSSRGVISYEQYF. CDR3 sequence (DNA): TGTGCCAGCAGCTCCCGGGGGGTGATCTCCTACGAGCAGTACTTC.